The source of this T cell receptor beta chain is a study of shared clonotypes between healthy human individuals. Germline V gene data show CDR1 as MNHEY and CDR2 as SMNVEV (reference sequence). V gave up 6 bases and J gave up 10 bases, with 16 bases separating them. The CDR3 length is 13 residues. Clones were read by immunoSEQ multiplex PCR, and TCRdb kept only the in-frame ones, dropping some. The sample includes millions of clones, over 90% seen only once; the top ten take 0.3% to 0.4%. The rearrangement links TRBV27 to TRBJ2-1; TRBD2 is a possible D gene (6 bases). The TCR originated in a man aged 18 to 30 in good health. Some clones in this sample may be carry-over from other donors' samples. The specimen was naive CD4+ T cells from PBMCs. Described subset: CD45RA+ positively selected. The CDR3 sequence is CASSPRGYREQFF. DNA of the CDR3: TGTGCCAGCAGCCCTCGGGGGTACAGGGAGCAGTTCTTC.